The 10 T cell receptor beta chains presented below share a single source sample, sequenced in a study of blood T cells in healthy people across ages. Then a second PCR, running about 6 to 11 cycles, was carried out with a sample-barcoded 5' primer and a J-beta primer mix. In TCRdb, the 5' RACE reads were re-called with MiXCR into one record per CDR3 protein. The sample includes some 760,000 distinct CDR3 sequences, 25% of them seen just once. Another study also made use of these data, one on T cells of mothers and their children.

Sequenced material: blood. Receptors were obtained from a boy aged 5 to 17 in good health.

This clonotype turned up a few times. CDR3 protein: CSAIGETSYTGELFF. CDR3 sequence (DNA): TGCAGTGCTATCGGGGAAACTAGCTACACCGGGGAGCTGTTTTTT. This chain connects TRBV20-1 to TRBJ2-2; possible D gene TRBD2, 6 bases. Trimming left V 4 bases short and J 3 bases short, with 15 bases between. Germline CDR1 DFQATT, CDR2 SNEGSKA (reference sequence). This CDR3 comprises 15 residues.

This chain connects TRBV5-1 to TRBJ2-1; TRBD2 agrees at 7 bases. The J call may be incorrect, as the DNA end agrees better with TRBJ2-7. The CDR3 consists of 16 residues. The germline gives CDR1 SGHRS, CDR2 YFSETQ. CDR3 protein: CASSLEPSGASYEQYF. CDR3 coding DNA: TGCGCCAGCAGCTTGGAACCCAGCGGGGCTTCCTACGAGCAGTACTTC.

This rearrangement joins TRBV10-3 to TRBJ2-5; 9 nucleotides agree with TRBD1. The germline gives CDR1 ENHRY, CDR2 SYGVKD. V lost 0 bases and J lost 4; bases outside the gene matches: 9. CDR3 size: 17 residues. The CDR3 sequence is CAISESVRTGERETQYF. Written as DNA, the CDR3 is TGTGCCATCAGTGAGTCTGTCCGGACAGGGGAGAGAGAGACCCAGTACTTC.

This rearrangement joins TRBV6-2 or TRBV6-3 to TRBJ2-5; D remains unclear. The DNA end favors TRBJ2-1, so the J call may be wrong. Germline loops: CDR1 MNHEY, CDR2 SVGEGT. The CDR3 covers 13 residues. The CDR3 spells CASTPVKRNEQFF. DNA of the CDR3: TGTGCCAGCACTCCGGTTAAGAGGAATGAGCAGTTCTTC.

About this clonotype itself: One junction end disagrees with the germline gene, perhaps due to a read error. The genes are TRBV7-9 and TRBJ1-4; TRBD1 matches at 8 bases. The CDR3 consists of 15 residues. In germline, CDR1 is SEHNR, CDR2 FQNEAQ (reference sequence). CDR3 coding DNA: TGTTCCAGCAGCTTATTGGGACAGGATAATGAAAAACTGTTTTTT. This gives the protein CSSSLLGQDNEKLFF.

This clonotype was observed a handful of times. The V and J genes are TRBV11-2 and TRBJ2-7; possible D gene TRBD1, 6 bases. Germline CDR1 SGHAT, CDR2 FQNNGV. The CDR3 spans 12 residues. With 9 bases removed from V and 0 bases from J, the gap between germline ends came to 9 bases. CDR3 sequence (DNA): TGTGCCAGTCAGGGGAGCTCCTACGAGCAGTACTTC. It is translated as CASQGSSYEQYF.

V is TRBV20-1 and J is TRBJ2-5; 9 nucleotides match TRBD2. The J call may be wrong; the DNA end is better matched by TRBJ2-1. The CDR3 is 15 residues long. From germline, CDR1 is DFQATT and CDR2 SNEGSKA (reference sequence). The CDR3 DNA is TGCAGTGCTACCCCGGGACTAGCAGCCAACAATGAGCAGTTCTTC. Protein sequence: CSATPGLAANNEQFF.

The chain recombines TRBV27 with TRBJ2-7; D possibly corresponds to TRBD1 (6 bases). The germline V and J ends were trimmed by 2 bases and 5 bases, with 13 bases remaining between them. Looked up from germline, CDR1 is MNHEY and CDR2 is SMNVEV (reference sequence). The CDR3 runs to 14 residues. The CDR3 loop is CASSLQGRWNEQYF. In DNA form, the CDR3 reads TGTGCCAGCAGTTTACAGGGGAGATGGAACGAGCAGTACTTC.

DNA of the CDR3: TGCAGCGTTCAGGGGACGGACGTCACTGAAGCTTTCTTT. Its protein is CSVQGTDVTEAFF. The chain links TRBV29-1 to TRBJ1-1; D possibly corresponds to TRBD1 (6 bases). The V and J ends lost 5 bases and 4 bases respectively, with 14 bases between them. From germline, CDR1 is SQVTM and CDR2 ANQGSEA. The CDR3 consists of 13 residues.

The rearrangement uses TRBV11-2 and TRBJ2-1; TRBD2 matches at 11 bases. Germline-derived CDR1 and CDR2 are SGHAT and FQNNGV. V trimming: 3 bases; J trimming: 3 bases; junction bases outside the gene matches: 7. The CDR3 totals 17 residues. The CDR3 region has the DNA TGTGCCAGCAGCTTTACTAGCGGGAGATCCTACTACAATGAGCAGTTCTTC. Translating gives CASSFTSGRSYYNEQFF.